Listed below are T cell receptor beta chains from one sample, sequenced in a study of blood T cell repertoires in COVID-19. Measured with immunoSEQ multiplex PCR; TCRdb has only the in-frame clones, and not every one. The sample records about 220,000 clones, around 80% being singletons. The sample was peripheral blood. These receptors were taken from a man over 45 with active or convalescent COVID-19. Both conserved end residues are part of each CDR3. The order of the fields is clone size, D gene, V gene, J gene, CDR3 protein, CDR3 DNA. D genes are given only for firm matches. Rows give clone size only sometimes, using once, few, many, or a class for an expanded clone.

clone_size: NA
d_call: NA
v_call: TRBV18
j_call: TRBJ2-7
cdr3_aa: CASSPRGSAYEQYF
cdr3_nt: TGTGCCAGCTCACCGCGAGGTTCTGCCTACGAGCAGTACTTC

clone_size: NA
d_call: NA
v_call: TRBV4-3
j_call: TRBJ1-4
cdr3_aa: CASSQVFGWREKLFF
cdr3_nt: TGCGCCAGCAGCCAAGTTTTCGGGTGGAGAGAAAAACTGTTTTTT

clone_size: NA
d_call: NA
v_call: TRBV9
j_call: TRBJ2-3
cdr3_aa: CASSLTGSGGDTQYF
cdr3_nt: TGTGCCAGCAGCCTCACTGGTAGCGGCGGGGATACGCAGTATTTT

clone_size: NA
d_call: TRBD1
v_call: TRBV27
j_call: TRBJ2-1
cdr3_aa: CASARKGAPSSYNEQFF
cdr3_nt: TGTGCCAGCGCGAGGAAGGGGGCTCCGAGCTCCTACAATGAGCAGTTCTTC

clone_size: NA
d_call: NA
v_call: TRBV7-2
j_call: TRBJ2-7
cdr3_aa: CASSLAPGWSYEQYF
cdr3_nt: TGTGCCAGCAGCTTAGCTCCCGGGTGGTCGTACGAGCAGTACTTC

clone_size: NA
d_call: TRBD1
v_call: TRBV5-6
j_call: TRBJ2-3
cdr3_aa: CASSLEQGEGLTNTQYF
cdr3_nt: TGTGCCAGCAGCTTGGAACAGGGGGAAGGTTTGACGAATACGCAGTATTTT

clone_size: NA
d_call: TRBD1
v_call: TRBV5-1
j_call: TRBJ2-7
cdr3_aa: CASSSRDSTIYEQYF
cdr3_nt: TGCGCCAGCAGCTCCCGGGACAGCACAATTTACGAGCAGTACTTC

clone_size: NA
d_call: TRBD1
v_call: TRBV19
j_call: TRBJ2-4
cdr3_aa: CASSPGQGADIQYF
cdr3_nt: TGTGCCAGTAGTCCAGGACAGGGGGCCGACATTCAGTACTTC

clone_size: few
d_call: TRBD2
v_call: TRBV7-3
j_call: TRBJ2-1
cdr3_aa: CASSLLGGYYNEQFF
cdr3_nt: TGTGCCAGCAGCTTACTCGGGGGGTACTACAATGAGCAGTTCTTC

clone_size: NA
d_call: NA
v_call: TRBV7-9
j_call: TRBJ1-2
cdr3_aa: CASSLDIYGYTF
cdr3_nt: TGTGCCAGCAGCTTAGACATATATGGCTACACCTTC

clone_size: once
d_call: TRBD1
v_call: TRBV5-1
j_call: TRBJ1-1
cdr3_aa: CASSRRGQGAGNTEAFF
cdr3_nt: TGCGCCAGCAGCCGTCGAGGACAGGGGGCGGGTAACACTGAAGCTTTCTTT

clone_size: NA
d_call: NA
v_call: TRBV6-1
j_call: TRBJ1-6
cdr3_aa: CASSEGPMGNSPLHF
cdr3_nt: TGTGCCAGCAGTGAGGGCCCAATGGGTAATTCACCCCTCCACTTT